This T cell receptor (beta chain) was found in a study of T-cell reconstitution after alpha-beta-depleted transplantation in children. Unique molecular identifiers were built into the TCRbeta library. TCRdb re-called the PCR reads through MiXCR, storing one row per CDR3 protein. The sample carries about 270,000 distinct CDR3 sequences, approximately 9.8% recorded once. V lost 3 bases to trimming and J lost 6 bases, with 10 bases between them. The CDR3 totals 13 residues. Germline V gene lookup returns CDR1 SGHKS and CDR2 YYEKEE (reference sequence). This rearrangement joins TRBV5-5 to TRBJ2-1; D uncertain. This TCR came from a human donor who donated a stem cell graft to a child with SCID. The input for sequencing was PBMCs from the stem cell graft donor, taken from the stem cell graft. This CDR3 reads CASSWRQSNEQFF. DNA for the CDR3: TGTGCCAGCAGCTGGAGACAATCCAATGAGCAGTTCTTC.